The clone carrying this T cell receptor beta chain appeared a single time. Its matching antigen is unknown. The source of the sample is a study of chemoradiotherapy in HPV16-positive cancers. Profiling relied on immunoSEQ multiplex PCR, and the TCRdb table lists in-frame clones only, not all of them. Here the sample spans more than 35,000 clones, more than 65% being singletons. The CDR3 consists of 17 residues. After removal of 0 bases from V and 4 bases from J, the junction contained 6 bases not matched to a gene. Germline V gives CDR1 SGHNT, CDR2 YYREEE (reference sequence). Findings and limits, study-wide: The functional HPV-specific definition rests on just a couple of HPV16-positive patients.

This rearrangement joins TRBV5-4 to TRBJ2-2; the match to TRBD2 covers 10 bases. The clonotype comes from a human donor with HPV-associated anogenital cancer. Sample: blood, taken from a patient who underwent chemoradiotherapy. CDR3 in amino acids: CASSLEVSGGFTGELFF. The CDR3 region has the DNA TGTGCCAGCAGCTTGGAGGTTAGCGGGGGGTTCACCGGGGAGCTGTTTTTT.